This TCR beta chain was captured in a study of Ad26.COV2.S vaccination and SARS-CoV-2 variants. Study overall: A participant enrolled in the COV1001 Ad26.COV2.S trial arm provided the sample. In the study, Ad26.COV2.S was injected intramuscularly once, or twice 56 days apart.

Treatment: roughly 18 received Ad26.COV2.S at low or high dose, single or two shots; several received placebo; per-sample allocation not given. Collection of samples fell on day 63 after the first vaccine or placebo injection. Spike of the Wuhan-strain SARS-CoV-2 was expressed by an Ad26 vector, which formed the vaccine. V lost 5 bases and J 6 bases, leaving 17 bases between the germline ends. The germline CDR1 and CDR2 sequences are SNHLY and FYNNEI. This CDR3 has 14 residues. Clones were sequenced by immunoSEQ multiplex PCR, and TCRdb holds only the in-frame ones, with some missing. The sample lists hundreds of thousands of clones, roughly 85% occurring once.

The sequence was obtained from a person aged 18-65 years who received the Ad26.COV2.S COVID-19 vaccine or a placebo. This chain uses TRBV2 with TRBJ2-7; no definite D call. The specimen comprised peripheral blood, sampled in a trial of Ad26.COV2.S vaccine versus placebo. CDR3 protein: CASSKTQTTLEQYF. The CDR3, as DNA: TGTGCCAGCAGTAAGACCCAGACCACTCTCGAGCAGTACTTC. Combining the CDR3 with reference TRBV2 and TRBJ2-7 gives the whole variable domain EPEVTQTPSHQVTQMGQEVILRCVPISNHLYFYWYRQILGQKVEFLVSFYNNEISEKSEIFDDQFSVERPDGSNFTLKIRSTKLEDSAMYFCASSKTQTTLEQYFGPGTRLTVT.